This TCR beta chain was sequenced during a study of shared clonotypes between healthy human individuals. Trimming shortened V by 6 bases and J by 0 bases, and 10 bases separated the two germline ends. CDR3 length: 15 amino acids. Germline CDR1 SGHRS, CDR2 YFSETQ. DNA at 150 to 200 ng, roughly 27,000 T cell genomes, went into sorted-subset replicate PCRs. Sequencing was performed with immunoSEQ multiplex PCR; in TCRdb, only in-frame clones are kept and a portion is missing. The sample shows nearly 1,000,000 clones, approximately 76% of them seen only once. The donors, healthy adults who were HIV-negative, had experienced no recent acute infections or vaccinations. This clone turned up a few times. The antigen is undetermined. Study-wide results and caveats: A small donor pool kept down the genetic and exposure-history diversity that was represented. Rarefaction showed sorted-subset sequencing was incomplete despite large depth.

Specimen: memory CD4+ T cells sorted from blood. This sample's subset: CD45RA-negative fraction. The chain combines TRBV5-1 with TRBJ1-6; no clear D. The source of this sequence is a man aged 18 to 30 in good health. The CDR3 bases are TGCGCCAGCACCGGGGATACCTCCTATAATTCACCCCTCCACTTT. Translating gives CASTGDTSYNSPLHF.